The 23 T cell receptor beta chains in this list originate from one sample, sequenced in a study of technical replicates of blood from several donors. Generated by immunoSEQ multiplex PCR, the TCRdb table keeps only in-frame clones and is missing some. The sample records some 69,000 clones, approximately 88% being singletons. Specimen: PBMCs. Every receptor here comes from a human donor in good health. Some clones in this sample may be carry-over from other donors' samples.

V gene TRBV13 combines with J gene TRBJ2-7; 8 nucleotides line up with TRBD1. There are 19 residues in the CDR3. The V segment lost 4 bases and the J segment 2 bases; nucleotides outside the gene matches: 19. Per the germline V gene, CDR1 is PRHDT and CDR2 is FYEKMQ (reference sequence). In DNA, the CDR3 is TGTGCCAGCAGCTCCGGACAGGGCCGATCCGGGTTGGCTCCCTACGAGCAGTACTTC. This translates into CASSSGQGRSGLAPYEQYF.

Written as DNA, the CDR3 is TGTGCCAGCAGCGTAGACATCTACAATGAGCAGTTCTTC. This gives the protein CASSVDIYNEQFF. The chain uses TRBV9 and TRBJ2-1; D gene uncertain. With 0 bases removed from V and 3 bases from J, the gap between germline ends came to 4 bases. Per germline, CDR1 SGDLS and CDR2 YYNGEE. The CDR3 loop spans 13 amino acids. The variable domain in full, completed from reference TRBV9 and TRBJ2-1, reads DSGVTQTPKHLITATGQRVTLRCSPRSGDLSVYWYQQSLDQGLQFLIQYYNGEERAKGNILERFSAQQFPDLHSELNLSSLELGDSALYFCASSVDIYNEQFFGPGTRLTVL.

J is TRBJ1-6 and V is TRBV6-5, with 7 bases matching TRBD1. This CDR3 has 14 amino acids. CDR1 and CDR2 (germline): MNHEY, SVGAGI. V trimming: 2 bases; J trimming: 9 bases; junction bases outside the gene matches: 4. The chain's CDR3 is CASSYRGRVSPLHF. The DNA for the CDR3 is TGTGCCAGCAGTTACAGGGGGCGCGTTTCACCCCTCCACTTT.

The rearrangement joins TRBV19 to TRBJ1-4, with TRBD1 matching 9 bases. J lost 4 bases, V lost 6 bases, and 3 bases had no gene match. The CDR3 contains 14 residues. Germline lookup yields CDR1 LNHDA and CDR2 SQIVND (reference sequence). The CDR3 region has the DNA TGTGCCAGTAGCCTGGGACAGGGTAATGAAAAACTGTTTTTT. It codes for CASSLGQGNEKLFF.

The gene calls are TRBV7-9 and TRBJ2-2; 8 bases are shared with TRBD1. There are 16 residues in the CDR3. Trimming took 0 bases from V and 1 from J; bases not matched to a gene: 1. Looked up from germline, CDR1 is SEHNR and CDR2 is FQNEAQ (reference sequence). The CDR3 loop is CASSLAGTGNTGELFF. The CDR3 nucleotides read TGTGCCAGCAGCTTAGCCGGGACAGGGAACACCGGGGAGCTGTTTTTT. The full variable domain, rest sourced from reference TRBV7-9 and TRBJ2-2, is DTGVSQNPRHKITKRGQNVTFRCDPISEHNRLYWYRQTLGQGPEFLTYFQNEAQLEKSRLLSDRFSAERPKGSFSTLEIQRTEQGDSAMYLCASSLAGTGNTGELFFGEGSRLTVL.

The V gene is TRBV7-6, the J gene TRBJ2-7; 11 nucleotides line up with TRBD1. The CDR3 sequence is 15 residues long. The V segment lost 5 bases and the J segment 2 bases; nucleotides outside the gene matches: 5. The germline V gene encodes CDR1 SGHVS and CDR2 FNYEAQ. For the CDR3, the DNA is TGTGCCAGCAGCGCCGGGACAGGGGGACCCTACGAGCAGTACTTC. It translates to CASSAGTGGPYEQYF.

This clone has just a few counts. This rearrangement joins TRBV10-3 to TRBJ2-1; 14 bases fit TRBD2. The CDR3 extends over 15 amino acids. Trimming took 4 bases from V and 7 from J; bases not matched to a gene: 3. Germline CDR1 reads ENHRY; CDR2 reads SYGVKD. The CDR3 loop reads CAISAGLAGVNEQFF. As DNA, the CDR3 is TGTGCCATCAGTGCGGGACTAGCGGGGGTGAATGAGCAGTTCTTC.

The chain is built from TRBV21-1 and TRBJ1-5; the table's D call of TRBD1 was not tested on the DNA. TRBV21-1 has pseudogene status. This CDR3 contains 17 residues. The CDR3 DNA sequence: TGTGCCAGCAGCACCCGCAGGGGGGCAAAGGCTAATCAGCCCCAGCATTTT. It encodes CASSTRRGAKANQPQHF.

V usage is TRBV7-9 and J usage is TRBJ2-7; 10 bases align to TRBD1. Germline CDR1 SEHNR, CDR2 FQNEAQ (reference sequence). V was pared by 2 bases and J by 5 bases, with 3 bases of the junction left unmatched. The CDR3 contains 14 residues. The CDR3 here is CASSLWTGGDEQYF. The DNA for the CDR3 is TGTGCCAGCAGCTTATGGACAGGGGGGGACGAGCAGTACTTC.

The rearrangement links TRBV5-1 to TRBJ2-1; 8 bases line up with TRBD2. Trimming cost V 0 bases and J 3 bases; bases outside gene matches: 8. The CDR3 has 17 residues. CDR1 is SGHRS and CDR2 is YFSETQ in the germline V gene. The chain's CDR3 is CASSLALGGGIYNEQFF. CDR3 sequence (DNA): TGCGCCAGCAGCTTGGCCCTTGGCGGGGGGATCTACAATGAGCAGTTCTTC. The full variable domain, completed using reference TRBV5-1 and TRBJ2-1, is KAGVTQTPRYLIKTRGQQVTLSCSPISGHRSVSWYQQTPGQGLQFLFEYFSETQRNKGNFPGRFSGRQFSNSRSEMNVSTLELGDSALYLCASSLALGGGIYNEQFFGPGTRLTVL.

The chain combines TRBV19 with TRBJ1-4; no firm D call. V lost 4 bases and J lost 6, with 15 bases in between. CDR1 LNHDA and CDR2 SQIVND come from the germline V gene (reference sequence). The CDR3 is 15 amino acids. The CDR3 coding sequence is TGTGCCAGTAGTACCTCCGCGGAGCATGATGAAAAACTGTTTTTT. This gives the protein CASSTSAEHDEKLFF.

The chain uses TRBV7-2 and TRBJ2-2; 10 bases agree with TRBD2. The germline V gene encodes CDR1 SGHTA and CDR2 FQGNSA. This CDR3 region has 16 residues. Trimming cost V 1 base and J 6 bases; bases outside gene matches: 5. CDR3 sequence reads: CASSLEASGSAGELFF. The CDR3 DNA reads TGTGCCAGCAGCTTAGAGGCTAGCGGGAGTGCCGGGGAGCTGTTTTTT. Full variable domain (outside the CDR3, taken from reference TRBV7-2 and TRBJ2-2): GAGVSQSPSNKVTEKGKDVELRCDPISGHTALYWYRQSLGQGLEFLIYFQGNSAPDKSGLPSDRFSAERTGGSVSTLTIQRTQQEDSAVYLCASSLEASGSAGELFFGEGSRLTVL.

The rearrangement links TRBV13 to TRBJ1-3; 9 bases map to TRBD1. CDR3 size: 16 residues. Germline V CDR1 and CDR2: PRHDT, FYEKMQ (reference sequence). V gave up 5 bases and J gave up 3 bases; unmatched junction bases: 8. This CDR3 reads CASSERTGGGGNTIYF. CDR3 DNA sequence: TGTGCCAGCAGCGAACGTACAGGGGGCGGTGGAAACACCATATATTTT.

The chain uses TRBV2 and TRBJ2-3; 11 bases are shared with TRBD2. The CDR3 spans 16 residues. Per the germline V gene, CDR1 is SNHLY and CDR2 is FYNNEI. V was clipped by 2 bases and J by 4 bases; unmatched bases: 5. In DNA, the CDR3 is TGTGCCAGCAGTGAACCGACGGGACTAGCGGCAGATACGCAGTATTTT. Amino acids: CASSEPTGLAADTQYF.

The chain recombines TRBV5-1 with TRBJ2-1, with 9 bases lining up with TRBD2. The V and J ends lost 4 bases and 2 bases, in that order; junction bases with no gene match: 7. CDR3 size: 16 residues. Germline values: CDR1 SGHRS, CDR2 YFSETQ. The CDR3 region has the DNA TGCGCCAGCAGCCCGATTATAGCGGGGGCCTACAATGAGCAGTTCTTC. This gives the protein CASSPIIAGAYNEQFF. Complete variable domain (other parts from reference TRBV5-1 and TRBJ2-1): KAGVTQTPRYLIKTRGQQVTLSCSPISGHRSVSWYQQTPGQGLQFLFEYFSETQRNKGNFPGRFSGRQFSNSRSEMNVSTLELGDSALYLCASSPIIAGAYNEQFFGPGTRLTVL.

V is TRBV5-1 and J is TRBJ1-4, with 7 bases matching TRBD1. From germline, CDR1 is SGHRS and CDR2 YFSETQ. The CDR3 length is 14 residues. The V segment lost 2 bases and the J segment 8 bases; nucleotides outside the gene matches: 6. In nucleotides, the CDR3 is TGCGCCAGCAGCTTAGCCGGGACAGCGGAAAAACTGTTTTTT. It translates to CASSLAGTAEKLFF.

The chain is built from TRBV19 and TRBJ1-1; 10 positions match TRBD1. Germline values: CDR1 LNHDA, CDR2 SQIVND (reference sequence). J was trimmed by 5 bases and V by 5 bases; bases with no gene match: 14. The CDR3 is made up of 17 amino acids. CDR3 in DNA: TGTGCCAGTAGTCTGATCCCGGGACAGGGGAGGAGGACTGAAGCTTTCTTT. This gives the protein CASSLIPGQGRRTEAFF.

The V gene is TRBV11-2, the J gene TRBJ2-5; a weak D match, TRBD1 (6 bases). The CDR3 has 13 amino acids. From germline, CDR1 is SGHAT and CDR2 FQNNGV. Trimming removed 4 bases from V and 1 base from J, with 7 bases in between. CDR3 in DNA: TGTGCCAGCAGCTGGGACACCCAAGAGACCCAGTACTTC. It specifies CASSWDTQETQYF.

The chain recombines TRBV4-3 with TRBJ2-7; the D gene is possibly TRBD2 (7 bases). Germline V CDR1 and CDR2: LGHNA, YSLEER. The V and J ends lost 0 bases and 6 bases respectively, with 15 bases between them. The CDR3 has 15 amino acids. This chain's CDR3 is CASSQDRGGGAEQYF. CDR3 bases: TGCGCCAGCAGCCAAGACAGGGGAGGGGGGGCCGAGCAGTACTTC.

The gene calls are TRBV2 and TRBJ2-7; D not certain. Trimming took off 6 bases at V and 3 bases at J, with 6 bases between the two ends. The CDR3 runs 11 residues. Germline V gives CDR1 SNHLY, CDR2 FYNNEI. As DNA, the CDR3 is TGTGCCAGCAGGGAGCTCTACGAGCAGTACTTC. Its protein is CASRELYEQYF.

The genes are TRBV11-2 and TRBJ1-1, with 7 bases matching TRBD1. Germline V CDR1 and CDR2: SGHAT, FQNNGV. Losses at the gene ends were 5 bases for V and 7 bases for J; bases not matched to a gene: 7. This CDR3 has 13 residues. In DNA, the CDR3 is TGTGCCAGCAGCCGGGGACAGAAGAGTGAAGCTTTCTTT. Encoded protein: CASSRGQKSEAFF.

The CDR3 protein is CASSSEGGPYEQYF. CDR3 coding DNA: TGTGCCAGCAGCTCAGAGGGCGGTCCCTACGAGCAGTACTTC. The chain uses TRBV7-9 and TRBJ2-7, with D perhaps TRBD2 (5 bases). V was shortened by 4 bases and J by 2 bases, with 12 bases between the two germline ends. Germline assignment: CDR1 SEHNR and CDR2 FQNEAQ (reference sequence). The CDR3 contains 14 residues.

The chain links TRBV19 to TRBJ2-7; D may be TRBD1 (6 bases). Trimming pared 1 base from V and 3 bases from J, leaving 10 bases between. The germline V gene has CDR1 LNHDA and CDR2 SQIVND (reference sequence). The CDR3 loop spans 14 amino acids. CDR3 loop: CASSIAGEIYEQYF. CDR3 bases: TGTGCCAGTAGTATAGCAGGGGAAATCTACGAGCAGTACTTC.